These 14 T cell receptor beta chains came from one sample sequenced in a study of blood T cell repertoires in COVID-19. Only in-frame clones appear in the TCRdb table, and some are missing; sequencing was by immunoSEQ multiplex PCR. This table holds fewer than 350,000 clones, 80% to 85% found once. The sample was peripheral blood. The receptor source for this set is a woman aged 55-75 years with active or convalescent COVID-19.

The J gene is TRBJ1-1, the V gene TRBV12-3 or TRBV12-4, with D possibly being TRBD1 (6 bases). The CDR3 covers 13 residues. The CDR3 here is CANSAGANTEAFF. The CDR3 DNA sequence: TGTGCAAACTCTGCAGGGGCGAACACTGAAGCTTTCTTT.

The chain recombines TRBV11-3 with TRBJ2-3; TRBD2 matches 15 bases. This CDR3 has 16 residues. Trimming cost V 5 bases and J 3 bases; bases outside gene matches: 3. Per germline, CDR1 SGHNT and CDR2 YENEEA. This CDR3 reads CASSVGLAGGTDTQYF. The CDR3 nucleotides are TGTGCCAGCAGCGTCGGACTAGCGGGGGGGACAGATACGCAGTATTTT.

The chain carries TRBV19 and TRBJ1-1; possibly TRBD1 for D (6 bases). This CDR3 has 16 amino acids. CDR1 and CDR2 from the germline V gene are LNHDA and SQIVND (reference sequence). The V gene lost 3 bases and the J gene lost 0 bases, with 14 bases spanning the gap. In nucleotides, the CDR3 is TGTGCCAGTAGTATCACAGGGTTAAGGATGAACACTGAAGCTTTCTTT. This sequence encodes CASSITGLRMNTEAFF.

The CDR3 DNA reads as TGTGCCAGCAGCTTAGGAGGCCCCACAGGGCAGCCCCAGCATTTT. Protein sequence: CASSLGGPTGQPQHF. V usage is TRBV13 and J usage is TRBJ1-5, with D tentatively TRBD1 (6 bases). The CDR3 totals 15 residues. V was cut by 0 bases and J by 7 bases, with 13 bases left in between. Germline-derived CDR1 and CDR2 are PRHDT and FYEKMQ (reference sequence).

V gene TRBV2 combines with J gene TRBJ2-2; 7 bases align to TRBD1. In germline, CDR1 is SNHLY, CDR2 FYNNEI. CDR3 size: 15 residues. Trimming took 7 bases from V and 1 from J; bases not matched to a gene: 6. The CDR3, as DNA: TGTGCCAGCAATAAAGGGGGCCTGAACACCGGGGAGCTGTTTTTT. Translated: CASNKGGLNTGELFF. Full variable domain (outside the CDR3, taken from reference TRBV2 and TRBJ2-2): EPEVTQTPSHQVTQMGQEVILRCVPISNHLYFYWYRQILGQKVEFLVSFYNNEISEKSEIFDDQFSVERPDGSNFTLKIRSTKLEDSAMYFCASNKGGLNTGELFFGEGSRLTVL.

In its sample, this clone was seen a few times. The V call is TRBV2, the J call TRBJ2-3; 10 bases line up with TRBD2. The CDR3 runs 15 residues. The V and J ends lost 7 bases and 6 bases, in that order; junction bases with no gene match: 10. The V gene's germline CDR1 is SNHLY and CDR2 FYNNEI. This CDR3 reads CASKSKRGGEDTQYF. The CDR3 DNA is TGTGCCAGCAAGTCGAAGCGGGGGGGCGAGGATACGCAGTATTTT.

The J gene is TRBJ2-1, the V gene TRBV27, with D maybe TRBD2 (5 bases). This CDR3 has 12 amino acids. CDR1 and CDR2 (germline): MNHEY, SMNVEV (reference sequence). V lost 6 bases, J lost 6 bases, and 9 bases lay in between. The CDR3 loop is CASRGGGNEQFF. CDR3 DNA sequence: TGTGCCAGCAGGGGTGGAGGCAATGAGCAGTTCTTC.

This clone was counted a single time. The chain recombines TRBV5-1 with TRBJ2-1, with 11 positions matching TRBD1. CDR1 is SGHRS and CDR2 is YFSETQ in the germline V gene. Trimming removed 4 bases from V and 8 bases from J; junction bases left unmatched: 8. The CDR3 loop spans 15 amino acids. CDR3 DNA: TGCGCCAGCAGCGGCGGGACAGGGGGTTTATATGAGCAGTTCTTC. It translates to CASSGGTGGLYEQFF.

J is TRBJ2-7 and V is TRBV11-1, with 9 bases lining up with TRBD2. This CDR3 region has 15 residues. Germline V gene lookup returns CDR1 SGHAT and CDR2 FQDESV (reference sequence). After removal of 2 bases from V and 5 bases from J, the junction contained 7 bases not matched to a gene. The CDR3 bases are TGTGCCAGCAGCTTACCCGGGGGACTAGCCCACGAGCAGTACTTC. Translating gives CASSLPGGLAHEQYF.

The table lists this clone with a count of one. V gene TRBV5-1 combines with J gene TRBJ2-1, with D maybe TRBD1 (5 bases). The germline gives CDR1 SGHRS, CDR2 YFSETQ. V dropped 0 bases and J dropped 4 bases, with 8 bases sitting between them. The CDR3 contains 14 residues. The CDR3 coding sequence is TGCGCCAGCAGCTTGGACGGACAATACAATGAGCAGTTCTTC. Translated: CASSLDGQYNEQFF.

This clone has a handful of counts. V usage is TRBV7-2 and J usage is TRBJ1-2, with TRBD1 matching over 9 bases. Germline lookup yields CDR1 SGHTA and CDR2 FQGNSA. This CDR3 comprises 14 residues. Unmatched junction bases numbered 6, after V lost 5 bases and J lost 5 bases. CDR3 in amino acids: CASSSTGTGYGYTF. Here the CDR3 DNA reads TGTGCCAGCAGCAGTACCGGGACAGGGTATGGCTACACCTTC.

The rearrangement joins TRBV11-2 to TRBJ2-1, with TRBD2 matching over 7 bases. This CDR3 has 12 residues. The ends lost 8 bases at V and 7 bases at J; junction bases unmatched: 5. Germline V gene lookup returns CDR1 SGHAT and CDR2 FQNNGV. CDR3 protein: CASPGRRNEQFF. The DNA for the CDR3 is TGTGCCAGCCCCGGGAGGCGAAATGAGCAGTTCTTC.

This clone was counted a single time. V usage is TRBV24-1 and J usage is TRBJ2-1; D possibly corresponds to TRBD2 (7 bases). CDR3 length: 15 amino acids. CDR1 is KGHDR and CDR2 is SFDVKD in the germline V gene. Trimming cost V 5 bases and J 5 bases, with 15 bases left between them. CDR3 nucleotide sequence: TGTGCCACCAGTGCGGCAGGGGCGGGGGACAATGAGCAGTTCTTC. As protein: CATSAAGAGDNEQFF.

The chain has TRBV7-3 and TRBJ2-2, with D unclear. CDR1 is SGHTA, CDR2 FQGTGA, per germline. V was pared by 3 bases and J by 2 bases, with 7 bases between. The CDR3 runs 14 residues. The CDR3 bases are TGTGCCAGCAGCTTCGGTCCTAACACCGGGGAGCTGTTTTTT. This encodes CASSFGPNTGELFF.